The present T cell receptor (beta chain) was sequenced within a study of OX40 agonist ivuxolimab in advanced cancers. As for the study in general: Patients with hepatocellular carcinoma, melanoma, renal cell or head and neck cancer made up the dose-escalation patients. Findings and limits, study-wide: Relative to CD4+ cells, CD8+ T cells on average had more expanded clones.

Only in-frame clones appear in the TCRdb table, and some are missing; sequencing was by immunoSEQ multiplex PCR. The repertoire holds tens of thousands of clones, with approximately 90% as singletons. Peripheral blood came from all dose cohorts at three timepoints. To note about this clone: Its antigen is currently unknown.

This TCR derives from an adult with an advanced solid tumor such as melanoma, head and neck, liver or kidney cancer. The sample here was CD4+ or CD8+ T cells sorted from blood, taken in a trial of the OX40 agonist ivuxolimab.

CDR3 protein: CASSLVGNYNEQFF. CDR3 in DNA: TGTGCCAGCAGCTTAGTGGGCAACTACAATGAGCAGTTCTTC. The chain carries TRBV11-2 and TRBJ2-1, with D hard to call. The germline V and J ends were trimmed by 1 base and 3 bases, with 7 bases remaining between them. The CDR3 consists of 14 residues. Germline V gene sequence: CDR1 SGHAT, CDR2 FQNNGV. Full variable domain (outside the CDR3, taken from reference TRBV11-2 and TRBJ2-1): EAGVAQSPRYKIIEKRQSVAFWCNPISGHATLYWYQQILGQGPKLLIQFQNNGVVDDSQLPKDRFSAERLKGVDSTLKIQPAKLEDSAVYLCASSLVGNYNEQFFGPGTRLTVL.